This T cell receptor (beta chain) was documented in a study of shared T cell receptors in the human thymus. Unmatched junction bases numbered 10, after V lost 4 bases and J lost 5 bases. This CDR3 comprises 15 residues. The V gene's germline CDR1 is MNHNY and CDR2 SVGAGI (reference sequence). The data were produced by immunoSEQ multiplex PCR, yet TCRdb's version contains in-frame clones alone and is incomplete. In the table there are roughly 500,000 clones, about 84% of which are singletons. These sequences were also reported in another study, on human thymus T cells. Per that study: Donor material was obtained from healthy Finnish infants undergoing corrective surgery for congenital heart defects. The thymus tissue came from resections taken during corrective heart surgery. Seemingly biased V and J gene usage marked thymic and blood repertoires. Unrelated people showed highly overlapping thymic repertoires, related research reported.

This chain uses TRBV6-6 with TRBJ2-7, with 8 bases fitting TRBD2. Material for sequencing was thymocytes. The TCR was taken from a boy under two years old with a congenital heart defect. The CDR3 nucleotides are TGTGCCAGCAGTTTCCAGACGGGGGGGGACCACGAGCAGTACTTC. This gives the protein CASSFQTGGDHEQYF.